This T cell receptor beta chain comes out of a study of T cell responses to AZD1222 COVID-19 vaccine. In germline, CDR1 is SGHTA, CDR2 FQGNSA. The CDR3 sequence is 14 residues long. V lost 1 base and J 5 bases, leaving 11 bases between the germline ends. Libraries were prepared by immunoSEQ multiplex PCR; TCRdb keeps only in-frame clonotypes and omits some of them. The repertoire holds about 140,000 clones, roughly 90% seen once, with approximately 5.7% in the top ten. The clonotype was recovered from an adult in good health. The J gene is TRBJ1-2, the V gene TRBV7-2; weak D call: TRBD1 (5 bases). The source was peripheral blood, collected on day 0 of AZD1222 vaccination. The CDR3 DNA follows: TGTGCCAGCAGCTTAGGGGGACTTACTTATGGCTACACCTTC. This encodes CASSLGGLTYGYTF.